These 19 T cell receptor beta chains share one sample of origin, sequenced in a study of blood T cell repertoires in COVID-19. Measured with immunoSEQ multiplex PCR; TCRdb has only the in-frame clones, and not every one. Of about 230,000 clones listed, about 83% are singletons. Sequenced input: peripheral blood. The receptors derive from a woman aged 50 to 65 with acute or convalescent COVID-19.

The rearrangement links TRBV4-1 to TRBJ2-3; D call uncertain. Trimming took 1 base from V and 5 from J, leaving 7 bases between them. CDR1 is MGHRA, CDR2 YSYEKL, per germline. CDR3 length: 13 amino acids. The CDR3 DNA reads as TGCGCCAGCAGCCAAGGCGGCCTAGATACGCAGTATTTT. Residues: CASSQGGLDTQYF.

V gene TRBV7-9 combines with J gene TRBJ2-5, with 12 bases lining up with TRBD1. From germline, CDR1 is SEHNR and CDR2 FQNEAQ (reference sequence). The length of the CDR3 is 15 residues. V gave up 5 bases and J gave up 5 bases; unmatched junction bases: 6. CDR3: CASSPGQGAAETQYF. The CDR3 DNA reads as TGTGCCAGCAGCCCGGGACAGGGGGCTGCGGAGACCCAGTACTTC.

The V and J genes are TRBV2 and TRBJ2-1, with D possibly matching TRBD2 (5 bases). The CDR3 has 14 amino acids. V dropped 9 bases and J dropped 0 bases, with 12 bases sitting between them. Germline V CDR1 and CDR2: SNHLY, FYNNEI. In nucleotides, the CDR3 is TGTGCCAGTGGCCCGGGGAGCTCCTACAATGAGCAGTTCTTC. Translation gives CASGPGSSYNEQFF.

The chain has TRBV11-1 and TRBJ2-5, with 12 bases identical to TRBD1. Per the germline V gene, CDR1 is SGHAT and CDR2 is FQDESV (reference sequence). V was pared by 2 bases and J by 4 bases, with 2 bases of the junction left unmatched. The CDR3 is 15 residues long. CDR3 protein: CASSLRDRGPETQYF. For the CDR3, the DNA is TGTGCCAGCAGCTTAAGGGACAGGGGGCCAGAGACCCAGTACTTC. The whole variable domain, remainder taken from reference TRBV11-1 and TRBJ2-5, is EAEVAQSPRYKITEKSQAVAFWCDPISGHATLYWYRQILGQGPELLVQFQDESVVDDSQLPKDRFSAERLKGVDSTLKIQPAELGDSAMYLCASSLRDRGPETQYFGPGTRLLVL.

V and J are TRBV7-9 and TRBJ2-3; 7 nucleotides line up with TRBD1. The CDR3 extends over 15 amino acids. V lost 5 bases, J lost 8 bases, and 13 bases stayed unmatched. Germline CDR1 and CDR2: SEHNR and FQNEAQ (reference sequence). As DNA, the CDR3 is TGTGCCAGCAGCCCCGGGCAGGGGGACGGAGGTACGCAGTATTTT. Translated, it gives CASSPGQGDGGTQYF.

J is TRBJ2-3 and V is TRBV30, with 9 bases fitting TRBD1. After removal of 0 bases from V and 5 bases from J, the junction contained 6 bases not matched to a gene. Germline V gene data show CDR1 as GTSNPN and CDR2 as SVGIG (reference sequence). CDR3 length: 15 residues. The CDR3 DNA sequence: TGTGCCTGGAGTGTAGCCACAGGGGGCTTAGATACGCAGTATTTT. This sequence encodes CAWSVATGGLDTQYF.

The chain employs TRBV28 and TRBJ2-5; TRBD2 matches 7 bases. Germline V gene lookup returns CDR1 MDHEN and CDR2 SYDVKM. The CDR3 is 13 residues long. V shed 3 bases and J 7 bases; nucleotides not matched to a gene: 5. CDR3 protein: CASSFRGRGTQYF. In nucleotides, the CDR3 is TGTGCCAGCAGTTTTCGGGGGAGGGGGACCCAGTACTTC.

The rearrangement joins TRBV27 to TRBJ1-5; 7 bases agree with TRBD1. J lost 2 bases, V lost 6 bases, and 13 bases had no gene match. The germline CDR1 and CDR2 sequences are MNHEY and SMNVEV (reference sequence). This CDR3 has 17 amino acids. In nucleotides, the CDR3 is TGTGCCAGCAGCCTCCACAGGGGAGAGGTCGGCAATCAGCCCCAGCATTTT. Translated: CASSLHRGEVGNQPQHF.

This chain uses TRBV4-3 with TRBJ1-2, with 9 positions matching TRBD1. The germline V gene encodes CDR1 LGHNA and CDR2 YSLEER. V dropped 0 bases and J dropped 3; count of bases not matched to a gene: 8. The CDR3 totals 17 residues. The CDR3 protein is CASSQDRNRGLDYGYTF. The CDR3 DNA reads as TGCGCCAGCAGCCAAGATCGAAACAGGGGGCTGGACTATGGCTACACCTTC.

The chain links TRBV19 to TRBJ2-2, with 9 bases that match TRBD2. In germline, CDR1 is LNHDA, CDR2 SQIVND (reference sequence). This CDR3 region has 15 residues. Losses at the gene ends were 8 bases for V and 6 bases for J; bases not matched to a gene: 10. In DNA form, the CDR3 reads TGTGCCAGTGGGGCCGGGACTAGCACCGCCGGGGAGCTGTTTTTT. Translation gives CASGAGTSTAGELFF. The full variable domain, its missing parts supplied by reference TRBV19 and TRBJ2-2, is DGGITQSPKYLFRKEGQNVTLSCEQNLNHDAMYWYRQDPGQGLRLIYYSQIVNDFQKGDIAEGYSVSREKKESFPLTVTSAQKNPTAFYLCASGAGTSTAGELFFGEGSRLTVL.

This chain joins TRBV30 and TRBJ1-2; no reliable D call. There are 13 residues in the CDR3. Trimming took off 3 bases at V and 1 base at J, with 9 bases between the two ends. The germline gives CDR1 GTSNPN, CDR2 SVGIG (reference sequence). The CDR3 bases are TGTGCCTGGAGCGGTACTAATAACTATGGCTACACCTTC. Protein: CAWSGTNNYGYTF.

This clone occurred a few times. CDR3 sequence (DNA): TGTGCCAGCAGCTTAGATTGGACAGGGGTAAACACCATATATTTT. Translated: CASSLDWTGVNTIYF. The V gene is TRBV7-2, the J gene TRBJ1-3, with 9 bases lining up with TRBD1. Germline loops: CDR1 SGHTA, CDR2 FQGNSA. V was clipped by 1 base and J by 6 bases; unmatched bases: 4. The CDR3 spans 15 residues.

The J gene is TRBJ2-2, the V gene TRBV6-5, with 8 bases aligning to TRBD2. The CDR3 has 16 residues. V was clipped by 4 bases and J by 5 bases; unmatched bases: 9. CDR1 and CDR2 (germline): MNHEY, SVGAGI. For the CDR3, the DNA is TGTGCCAGCAGTTTCACGGGGGGGCCTAAGACCGGGGAGCTGTTTTTT. This codes for CASSFTGGPKTGELFF.

This chain connects TRBV6-5 to TRBJ2-1; 7 positions match TRBD2. Germline-derived CDR1 and CDR2 are MNHEY and SVGAGI. V gave up 5 bases and J gave up 15 bases; unmatched junction bases: 7. The CDR3 has 11 residues. The CDR3 protein is CASSRLAQWFF. Here the CDR3 DNA reads TGTGCCAGCAGTCGACTAGCCCAGTGGTTCTTC.

The chain joins TRBV6-5 to TRBJ2-2; TRBD2 might be the D (7 bases). This CDR3 has 15 amino acids. Per the germline V gene, CDR1 is MNHEY and CDR2 is SVGAGI. Trimming cost V 2 bases and J 6 bases, with 13 bases left between them. The CDR3 protein is CASSYVGRGAGELFF. In nucleotides, the CDR3 is TGTGCCAGCAGTTACGTAGGGAGGGGGGCCGGGGAGCTGTTTTTT.

The V call is TRBV6-5, the J call TRBJ1-2, with 9 bases lining up with TRBD1. V shed 6 bases, J shed 8 bases, and the junction held 7 bases outside the gene matches. CDR1 is MNHEY, CDR2 SVGAGI, per germline. CDR3 length: 13 residues. Written as DNA, the CDR3 is TGTGCCAGCAGACGCGAACAGGGGGCCGGCTACACCTTC. It encodes CASRREQGAGYTF.

The chain carries TRBV7-3 and TRBJ2-1, with 8 bases fitting TRBD2. CDR1 and CDR2 (germline): SGHTA, FQGTGA. The V gene end was trimmed by 2 bases and the J gene end by 5 bases; junction bases not matched to a gene: 5. This CDR3 spans 15 amino acids. Written as DNA, the CDR3 is TGTGCCAGCAGCTTATTAGGCGGGGGGAACAATGAGCAGTTCTTC. Translation gives CASSLLGGGNNEQFF. Drawing the rest from reference TRBV7-3 and TRBJ2-1, the complete variable domain is GAGVSQTPSNKVTEKGKYVELRCDPISGHTALYWYRQSLGQGPEFLIYFQGTGAADDSGLPNDRFFAVRPEGSVSTLKIQRTERGDSAVYLCASSLLGGGNNEQFFGPGTRLTVL.

The chain recombines TRBV3-1 (or the pseudogene TRBV3-2) with TRBJ1-6; D is ambiguous. This CDR3 is 12 amino acids long. The V gene's germline CDR1 is LGHDT and CDR2 YNNKEL (reference sequence). Trimming shortened V by 2 bases and J by 13 bases, and 9 bases separated the two germline ends. In nucleotides, the CDR3 is TGTGCCAGCAGCCAACTAAATTTGCCCCTCCACTTT. Its translation: CASSQLNLPLHF.

The chain joins TRBV9 to TRBJ2-3; D is possibly TRBD1 (6 bases). Trimming removed 3 bases at V and 0 bases at J, with 11 bases between. Germline V lookup: CDR1 SGDLS, CDR2 YYNGEE. The length of the CDR3 is 15 residues. The CDR3 sequence is CASSAGTHSTDTQYF. The CDR3 region has the DNA TGTGCCAGCAGCGCCGGGACACATAGCACAGATACGCAGTATTTT.